This T cell receptor (beta chain) was recorded in a study of T cells in Graves' hyperthyroidism and ophthalmopathy. General study findings and limits: The model forecast ophthalmopathy, anticipating it by a median approximately 6.1 months before onset.

This CDR3 contains 14 residues. Germline V gene data show CDR1 as SGHTA and CDR2 as FQGNSA. Using RNA transcripts as the source, TCR beta CDR3 regions were amplified. The HTBI set primed first-round TCR CDR3 RT-PCR. TCRdb called the multiplex PCR reads again in MiXCR, with one record for every CDR3 protein. Found here are a few hundred thousand distinct CDR3 sequences, roughly an eighth of them singletons; the top ten hold about 17%. Concerning this clonotype itself: Its cognate antigen is unknown. A much more abundant neighbour one base away suggests this may be a read error.

Newly diagnosed hyperthyroidism, duration under 2 months, in patients aged 18 to 65. The PBMCs were sourced from fresh peripheral blood (more than 9 ml). This sequence joins TRBV7-2 and TRBJ1-1; tentatively, D is TRBD1 (5 bases). The source of this sequence is a young woman with Graves' hyperthyroidism. The specimen was blood. CDR3 sequence (DNA): TGTGCCAGCAGCTTCGACAGCATGAACACTGAAGCTATCTTT. This sequence encodes CASSFDSMNTEAIF.